This T cell receptor beta chain is drawn from a study of blood T cell repertoires in COVID-19. Study-wide background: Whether acute or convalescent, the COVID-19 samples came from the United States, Italy and Spain. The cDNA or gDNA used as material had been derived from T cells, B-cell-depleted T cells, or PBMCs.

Enrolled through a virtual design, the participants were between about 18 and 100 years of age and came from under 30 US areas. Those designated as exposed participants met a COVID-19 case within 2 weeks before study entry. Germline loops: CDR1 MGHRA, CDR2 YSYEKL. With V trimmed by 3 bases and J by 0 bases, 8 bases remained unmatched. The CDR3 is 18 amino acids. TCRdb's table, derived via immunoSEQ multiplex PCR, lists solely in-frame clones and lacks some. The sample carries more than 110,000 clones, roughly four fifths recorded once. The source is a woman aged 18-30 years who had been exposed to COVID-19. The sequencing input was PBMCs or T cells enriched from blood (not recorded which). This chain joins TRBV4-1 and TRBJ2-1; 10 bases map to TRBD2. This chain's CDR3 is CASSQELAGRGSYNEQFF. CDR3 bases: TGCGCCAGCAGCCAGGAACTAGCGGGGCGGGGCTCCTACAATGAGCAGTTCTTC.